This T cell receptor beta chain was identified in a study of cytomegalovirus exposure and HLA in healthy donors. Study-wide findings and caveats: Associated with cytomegalovirus, according to the listing, were 150 to 200 TCR beta chains. Per published reports, the classifier diagnosed cytomegalovirus status with high specificity and sensitivity.

On this clone itself: The antigen remains unidentified.

The repertoire was sequenced with immunoSEQ multiplex PCR; TCRdb's copy has only in-frame clones and lacks some. The sample contains about 200,000 clones, around 83% of which appear only once. The sequence derives from a woman aged 25 to 45 in good health and CMV-seropositive. The sample taken for sequencing was PBMCs.

DNA of the CDR3: TGTGCCAGCAGCACTATTGACCAGCATTTT. Translating it yields CASSTIDQHF. J is TRBJ1-5 and V is TRBV6-1; no definite D call. V was trimmed by 6 bases and J by 12 bases, leaving 9 bases between them. This CDR3 contains 10 residues. Germline CDR1 is MNHNS and CDR2 is SASEGT.